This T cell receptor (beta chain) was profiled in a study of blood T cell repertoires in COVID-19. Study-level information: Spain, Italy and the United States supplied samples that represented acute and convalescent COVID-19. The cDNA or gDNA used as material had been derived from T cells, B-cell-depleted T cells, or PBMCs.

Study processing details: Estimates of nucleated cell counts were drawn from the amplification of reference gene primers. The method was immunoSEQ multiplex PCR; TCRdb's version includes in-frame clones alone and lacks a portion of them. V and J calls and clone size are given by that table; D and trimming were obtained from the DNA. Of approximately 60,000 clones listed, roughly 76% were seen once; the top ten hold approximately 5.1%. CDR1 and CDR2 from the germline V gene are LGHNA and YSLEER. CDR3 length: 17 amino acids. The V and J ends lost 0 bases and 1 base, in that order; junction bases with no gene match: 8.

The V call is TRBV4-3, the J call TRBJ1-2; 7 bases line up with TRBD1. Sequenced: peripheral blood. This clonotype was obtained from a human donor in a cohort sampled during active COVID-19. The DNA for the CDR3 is TGCGCCAGCAGCCAAGAAAGGAGCCACAGGGGTAACTATGGCTACACCTTC. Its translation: CASSQERSHRGNYGYTF.